This T cell receptor (beta chain) is drawn from a study of shared clonotypes between healthy human individuals. Selected positively for CCR7 and CD45RO-negative, naive CD8 cells excluded terminally differentiated effector memory CD45RA+ cells. The CDR3 runs to 15 residues. V lost 4 bases, J lost 5 bases, and 7 bases stayed unmatched. The germline V gene encodes CDR1 SGHRS and CDR2 YFSETQ. Generated by immunoSEQ multiplex PCR, the TCRdb table keeps only in-frame clones and is missing some. The table records a few hundred thousand clones, roughly 95% of them present only once. The chain combines TRBV5-1 with TRBJ2-3; TRBD2 matches at 10 bases. The sequence came from a woman in her twenties or thirties in good health. What was sequenced was naive CD8+ T cells sorted from blood. Here the CDR3 DNA reads TGCGCCAGCAGCAGGAGCGGGAGGGTAGAAGATACGCAGTATTTT. Translating gives CASSRSGRVEDTQYF.